This paragraph reports one TCR beta chain. Its specific antigen is unknown. Base qualities are not provided; no much larger clone lies one nucleotide away. The data were obtained in a study of cytomegalovirus exposure and HLA in healthy donors listed by TCRdb under 2017. At the level of the whole study: An earlier analysis of several hundred of the donors reported about 250 Gb of sequence data and approximately 110 million unique TCR beta sequences from 150 million to 200 million T cells. Roughly 300 gigabases of sequencing data and tens of millions of unique TCR sequences were included in an early release covering over 600 HLA-typed donors. The genetic ancestry cluster associated with self-reported Caucasian donors included roughly 84% of the roughly 410 genotyped donors. The study was designed to test whether signatures of past pathogen exposure could be identified by cataloging public T cell receptors. The study used immunosequencing to profile the T cell repertoires of 666 subjects and linked those repertoires to cytomegalovirus serostatus. Along with the approximately 650-subject first cohort, a separate validation cohort of more than 90 different subjects was used. The study combined high-throughput TCR immunosequencing, statistical association of individual TCRs with disease status, and machine learning to predict cytomegalovirus infection status. In a later analysis, previously published TCR beta repertoires from about 640 donors were re-analyzed and high-resolution HLA genotyping was added so that TCR occurrence patterns could be studied. Rather than using new phenotypic data, the later analysis identified candidate immune exposures from TCR beta sequences and from how often those sequences occurred across donors. In an earlier analysis of around 540 of the donors, high-throughput TCR beta sequencing was used to judge whether each TCR beta V gene segment behaved as functional or pseudogenic. Donor age, sex, ethnicity and CMV serostatus were collected together with the repertoire data. A later genetic analysis used genome-wide SNP genotypes for about 65% of the roughly 700 donors, treating that subset as a discovery cohort. Every repertoire in the discovery cohort had been generated on one and the same sequencing platform. Both class I and class II loci were covered by HLA typing, at four-digit resolution. Typing coverage varied by locus: roughly 629-640 donors for A, B, C, DRB1 and DQB1; about 520 for DQA1; 600 to 610 for DPA1; roughly 450 for DPB1. Because of strong linkage in the cohort, roughly five DR-DQ haplotypes were treated as single units for association and clustering. On average, about 240,000 unique TCR beta nucleotide sequences were sequenced per donor among about 400 genotyped donors of the cohort, with around 19% of those sequences being non-productive.

What the authors observed across the whole study: The presence/absence analyses assumed that sequencing depth was roughly uniform across donors, and that assumption may not be true. According to a later analysis, parvovirus B19, influenza, CMV and Epstein-Barr virus appeared linked to several top co-occurrence clusters. In an earlier analysis of about 600 of the donors, most TCR beta V segments appeared in productive rearrangements about 87% or about 30% of the time, broadly matching IMGT annotations. When HLA alleles, especially DR and DQ, strongly co-occurred, TCR associations were difficult to assign to individual alleles. It was suggested by the authors that the approach could potentially be generalized to other disease states and immunological phenotypes. According to a later analysis, most CMV-associated TCR beta chains appeared to be HLA-restricted, and the HLA associations seemed to be driven largely by CMV exposure. In a later analysis, TCR association rates were found to vary across HLA loci, with the most associated TCRs seen for DRB1 alleles and the fewest for HLA-C alleles. HLA typing was unavailable for some donors at each locus, so association tests used only the typed subset. A further reported finding was that TCR beta sequences accurately predicted the HLA-A and HLA-B alleles for most subjects in the first cohort. Across donors, most TCR sequences were observed very rarely, whereas some public TCRs were present in many individuals. The sequencing pipeline was judged likely to have produced a cluster of highly shared sequence variants as a technical artifact. Compared with equally common non-associated chains, HLA-associated TCR beta chains in a later analysis were more clonally expanded and had lower generation probabilities. At a false discovery rate of 0.05, a later analysis linked roughly 17,000 TCR beta sequences to specific HLA alleles. According to a later genetic analysis, donors in an Asian-associated ancestry cluster had fewer N-insertions in productive TCRs than the roughly 700-donor mean. A later genetic analysis associated a missense DCLRE1C variant with V-gene and J-gene trimming of TCR beta chains, and an independent cohort replicated the association. A few of the identified cytomegalovirus-associated TCR beta chains were confirmed in vitro to be specific for cytomegalovirus antigens. The classifier was reported to diagnose cytomegalovirus status with high specificity and sensitivity in both the original and validation cohorts. A total of some 180 TCR beta chains were listed by the study as associated with cytomegalovirus. CMV serostatus was the only immune exposure information available for the cohort. Because counts were too low, about 15 rarely observed V segments, including chromosome 9 orphons, were left out of the earlier analysis of 587 of the donors. Linkage disequilibrium might explain the correlated functional status among segregating V segments, but an unknown experimental factor could not be excluded. Because the 87-base-pair reads could not distinguish some IMGT-functional V segments, including TRBV6-2 and TRBV6-3, those segments were excluded. The cohort was sequenced for TCR beta chains only, and without alpha or paired-chain data the features that could be detected were limited.

The cohort was made up of 500 to 800 healthy bone marrow donors. Cohort members were all nominally healthy when sampled, although unrecorded immune exposures were likely present. The donor tested CMV seronegative, placing the donor among the roughly 400 seronegative members of the cohort. Each donor provided a peripheral blood sample, and peripheral blood mononuclear cells were used for TCR beta sequencing. The Qiagen DNeasy Blood Extraction Kit was used to extract genomic DNA from the blood cell samples. Receptor libraries were prepared by the immunoSEQ multiplex PCR assay. A mixture of 60 forward primers for TCR Vbeta segments and 13 reverse primers for TCR Jbeta segments was used in the multiplex PCR. The CDR3 region of rearranged TCR beta genes was amplified from genomic DNA by a multiplex PCR assay. The Illumina HiSeq System was used to sequence the amplified TCR beta libraries as 87-base-pair reads. For the original study's pipeline: Across the 640 or so repertoires, a later analysis counted roughly 84 million unique TCR beta chains, some 11 million of which were shared by at least two donors. A nearest-neighbor algorithm error-corrected the raw reads and collapsed the reads into unique sequences, merging closely related sequences to remove PCR and sequencing errors. Alignment of CDR3 sequences to IMGT reference sequences was used to assign V, D and J gene segments. For a sequence to be retained, a match of at least six nucleotides was required to both a V gene segment and a J gene segment. A rearrangement counted as productive if the CDR3 had no stop codons and remained in frame with V and J, and every other rearrangement counted as non-productive. CDR3 was defined according to IMGT convention as the region running from the second conserved V-encoded cysteine to the conserved J-encoded phenylalanine. The earlier analysis of 450 to 750 of the donors excluded any sequence lacking an unambiguous match to a single V gene segment. An earlier analysis of around 600 of the donors classified V segments as functional when productive rearrangements were above 56.7% and as segregating when the standard deviation between donors was above 5%. A statistical classification framework was developed to diagnose cytomegalovirus status using the catalog of TCR beta chain sequences. In a later analysis, V and J genes were assigned by comparing TCR nucleotide sequences against IMGT/GENE-DB human TR gene sequences. In a later analysis, CDR3 sequences and most-parsimonious VDJ recombination scenarios were assigned using the TCRdist pipeline. In a later analysis, each TCR beta chain was defined by its CDR3 amino acid sequence together with its V-gene family, and reads lacking a unique V-gene family were excluded. As a way to deal with suspected cross-contamination and a sequencing artifact, a later analysis dropped nearly 600 nucleotide sequences that were highly shared and had low generation probability. A later analysis calculated a clonal expansion index for each public chain from normalized within-repertoire ranks of inferred template counts. Generation probabilities in a later analysis came from a VDJ recombination model fitted to out-of-frame rearrangements, and those results were checked against IGoR. Hypergeometric tests were used in a later analysis to score TCR-TCR, TCR-HLA and TCR-CMV co-occurrence, with a repertoire-size bias correction applied to the TCR pairs. A later analysis estimated false discovery rates by permuting HLA or CMV assignments 20 times. In a later analysis, co-occurring TCRs were grouped using DBSCAN, and TCRdist sequence similarity was added for clustering within HLA-allele-positive subsets. For co-occurrence clustering, repertoires with fewer than 30,000 or more than 120,000 public chains were excluded, along with four to six repertoires with anomalous nucleotide sharing. This immuneACCESS table, as held by TCRdb, lists in-frame sequences with V and J called but not all clones. Of the missing ones, under half trace to an unresolved V gene in checked studies; the others have no known cause. The DNA gave D and trimming, while V, J and clone size come from that table. For this sample the table gives roughly 220,000 clones, of which more than 65% were detected only once. The top ten clones comprise approximately 1.9% of the sample.

There are 14 amino acids in the CDR3, from cysteine to phenylalanine inclusive. The read is trimmed to its CDR3 DNA, 42 bases read in frame from base 1. Germline trimming amounts to 5 bases on V and 0 bases on J, with 1 as the count of junction bases outside the gene matches. CDR1 LNHDA and CDR2 SQIVND are derived from the germline V gene (reference sequence). The chain is made from TRBV19 and TRBJ2-1; TRBD1 matches 7 bases in the middle. The TCR originated in a woman aged 25 to 39 in good health and CMV-seronegative. Sequencing input: PBMCs. The nucleotides read TGTGCCAGTAGTTGGGACAGCTCCTACAATGAGCAGTTCTTC. Translated, it reads CASSWDSSYNEQFF.